The sequence of this T cell receptor (beta chain) was determined in a study of memory CD8 T cells in hepatitis C reinfection. At the level of the study: Between 3 and 8 weeks after reinfection detection, peak samples were drawn. Overall study results and limits: Only four to six donors prevented definitive conclusions about public clonotypes.

The time point was: peak reinfection, 3 to 8 weeks after reinfection detection. Sorted cells were sequenced directly ex vivo without any in vitro expansion. Two donors provided sorted CD3+ CD8+ CD45RO- naive CD8 T cells at all three reinfection time points. The CDR3 runs to 22 residues. The protocol was immunoSEQ multiplex PCR, while the TCRdb copy is restricted to in-frame clones and leaves out a portion. The repertoire holds 44,000 or so clones, with roughly 90% as singletons. This clone has a single count. Its antigen is not identified. Input material: naive CD8+ T cells sorted from blood. The origin of this receptor is a man aged 18 to 29 with hepatitis C virus infection. The V gene is TRBV21-1, the J gene TRBJ2-1; the D call of TRBD2 is as the table states it, not checked on the DNA. TRBV21-1 is an annotated pseudogene. In nucleotides, the CDR3 is TGTGCCAGCAGCAAAGAAGGGTGGGGGTTGGATAGCGGGAAGGATTCCTACAATGAGCAGTTCTTC. This translates into CASSKEGWGLDSGKDSYNEQFF.